The 15 T cell receptor beta chains given below trace back to one sample, sequenced in a study of response to subunit inactivated influenza vaccine. TCRdb recomputed calls from the RT-PCR reads with MiXCR, one row per CDR3 protein. Of roughly 570,000 distinct CDR3 sequences in the sample, roughly 13% are singletons; the top ten hold over 10%. The specimen comprised PBMCs from blood, sampled roughly 6 weeks after vaccination. The receptors derive from a man aged 50 or older who received an inactivated influenza vaccine.

The CDR3 spells CASSQGRSYEQYF. The CDR3, as DNA: TGCGCCAGCAGCCAAGGAAGGAGCTACGAGCAGTACTTC. The V gene is TRBV4-3, the J gene TRBJ2-7; D is ambiguous. V was pared by 1 base and J by 3 bases, with 7 bases between. Germline CDR1 reads LGHNA; CDR2 reads YSLEER. The CDR3 contains 13 residues.

This clonotype was detected many times. The CDR3 coding sequence is TGTGCCAGCAGCTCCGGGAGATACACCGGGGAGCTGTTTTTT. Translation: CASSSGRYTGELFF. The rearrangement links TRBV7-2 to TRBJ2-2; D possibly corresponds to TRBD2 (6 bases). The V end lost 4 bases, the J end lost 3 bases, and 9 bases lay between the germline ends. Looked up from germline, CDR1 is SGHTA and CDR2 is FQGNSA. This CDR3 comprises 14 residues.

The gene calls are TRBV5-8 and TRBJ2-1; either TRBD1 or TRBD2 may supply D (5 bases each). The germline V and J ends were trimmed by 5 bases and 0 bases, with 15 bases remaining between them. The germline gives CDR1 SGHTS, CDR2 YDEGEE. The CDR3 contains 16 residues. The CDR3 loop is CASSRPGLRSYNEQFF. Written as DNA, the CDR3 is TGTGCCAGCAGTAGGCCGGGGCTTCGCTCCTACAATGAGCAGTTCTTC.

This clonotype was detected only a few times. This chain joins TRBV29-1 and TRBJ2-2; no clear D. The germline gives CDR1 SQVTM, CDR2 ANQGSEA. V was cut by 4 bases and J by 1 base, with 7 bases left in between. The length of the CDR3 is 13 residues. CDR3 amino acids: CSVGTVNTGELFF. The CDR3, as DNA: TGCAGCGTTGGAACGGTGAACACCGGGGAGCTGTTTTTT.

This rearrangement joins TRBV5-1 to TRBJ2-3; 8 bases are shared with TRBD2. The CDR3 runs 18 residues. J lost 4 bases, V lost 2 bases, and 15 bases had no gene match. In germline, CDR1 is SGHRS, CDR2 YFSETQ. The DNA of the CDR3 is TGCGCCAGCAGCTTTGTAAGCGGGGGAGTAAATGGCGCAGATACGCAGTATTTT. Residues: CASSFVSGGVNGADTQYF.

This clonotype has a handful of counts. J is TRBJ2-2 and V is TRBV12-3 or TRBV12-4; D remains unclear. V was trimmed by 3 bases and J by 3 bases, leaving 8 bases between them. The length of the CDR3 is 14 residues. CDR3 coding DNA: TGTGCCAGCAGTTTTGTGGGTGACACCGGGGAGCTGTTTTTT. Translation gives CASSFVGDTGELFF.

This clonotype was seen only a few times. The rearrangement joins TRBV20-1 to TRBJ1-5; D is perhaps TRBD1 (6 bases). From germline, CDR1 is DFQATT and CDR2 SNEGSKA (reference sequence). Trimming cost V 5 bases and J 4 bases, with 9 bases left between them. The length of the CDR3 is 12 residues. This CDR3 reads CSAEGGNQPQHF. CDR3 sequence (DNA): TGCAGTGCTGAGGGGGGGAATCAGCCCCAGCATTTT.

The chain is built from TRBV7-2 and TRBJ2-7, with D tentatively TRBD2 (6 bases). CDR3 length equals 14 residues. Germline V gives CDR1 SGHTA, CDR2 FQGNSA. The V and J ends lost 3 bases and 3 bases respectively, with 12 bases between them. The CDR3 DNA is TGTGCCAGCAGCTTTCTACTAGCAGACTACGAGCAGTACTTC. Translation: CASSFLLADYEQYF.

This clonotype was seen a few times. This chain uses TRBV5-6 with TRBJ2-3; 8 positions match TRBD2. This CDR3 is built from 18 residues. Germline V gives CDR1 SGHDT, CDR2 YYEEEE. V was clipped by 4 bases and J by 4 bases; unmatched bases: 17. CDR3 sequence (DNA): TGTGCCAGCAGCGGAGGACAGTCGGGTCGGGGGGGCCCAGATACGCAGTATTTT. As protein: CASSGGQSGRGGPDTQYF.

This clonotype was found a few times. V gene TRBV15 combines with J gene TRBJ2-3, with a weak D call TRBD2 (5 bases). The CDR3 runs to 14 residues. The germline V gene encodes CDR1 LNHNV and CDR2 YYDKDF (reference sequence). Trimming stripped 1 base from V and 2 bases from J, with 7 bases between. The CDR3 region has the DNA TGTGCCACCAGCAGAGGTCTAGCCACAGATACGCAGTATTTT. The encoded protein is CATSRGLATDTQYF.

This clonotype was recorded at least ten times. The chain joins TRBV12-3 or TRBV12-4 to TRBJ2-1; 7 nucleotides match TRBD2. Trimming took 1 base from V and 2 from J; bases not matched to a gene: 2. The CDR3 consists of 15 residues. The CDR3 here is CASSLGGRAYNEQFF. CDR3 DNA sequence: TGTGCCAGCAGTTTAGGGGGGAGGGCCTACAATGAGCAGTTCTTC.

This chain links TRBV6-2 or TRBV6-3 with TRBJ2-5, with D perhaps assigned TRBD1 or TRBD2 (5 bases each). Germline loops: CDR1 MNHEY, CDR2 SVGEGT. With 8 bases removed from V and 3 bases from J, the gap between germline ends came to 13 bases. This CDR3 spans 13 amino acids. CDR3 sequence: CASRPGPEETQYF. The DNA of the CDR3 is TGTGCCAGCCGCCCGGGGCCAGAAGAGACCCAGTACTTC.

There are a few counts of this clonotype. This chain uses TRBV20-1 with TRBJ2-3; 8 positions agree with TRBD1. The junction had 7 bases not matched to a gene; V was cut back by 5 bases and J by 0 bases. Per germline, CDR1 DFQATT and CDR2 SNEGSKA (reference sequence). This CDR3 is built from 15 residues. CDR3 nucleotides: TGCAGTGCTCTACAGGGGGAGTCTAGCACAGATACGCAGTATTTT. Translation: CSALQGESSTDTQYF.

V usage is TRBV6-1 and J usage is TRBJ1-5, with 7 bases aligning to TRBD1. Germline V lookup: CDR1 MNHNS, CDR2 SASEGT. CDR3 length: 14 amino acids. Germline trimming cut 6 bases from V and 0 bases from J; bases unmatched to any gene: 2. CDR3 nucleotide sequence: TGTGCCAGCAGACACAGGGGTAGCAATCAGCCCCAGCATTTT. Translating it yields CASRHRGSNQPQHF.

This clonotype was counted between two and nine times. This chain links TRBV12-3 or TRBV12-4 with TRBJ2-1, with D perhaps TRBD1 (5 bases). V lost 2 bases to trimming and J lost 2 bases, with 10 bases between them. The CDR3 is 15 residues long. CDR3 sequence reads: CASSLIRVAYNEQFF. CDR3 DNA sequence: TGTGCCAGCAGTTTAATCAGGGTGGCCTACAATGAGCAGTTCTTC.